This T cell receptor beta chain appears in the sequencing data of a study of shared clonotypes between healthy human individuals (dated by TCRdb to 2019 to 2021). Background on the whole study: The cohort comprised a couple of women and a few men aged 18 to 49 years. Per donor, three plates each were used for CD4 naive and CD4 memory, two for CD8 naive, and one for CD8 memory. The study deeply sequenced blood TCR repertoires of about 5 healthy adults to estimate repertoire size and the extent of clonotype sharing between individuals. To increase sequencing depth and limit assay-specific biases, different laboratories used diverse techniques to prepare libraries and sequence TCR repertoires. Per donor, leukapheresis produced somewhere between about 0.8 and 9 billion PBMCs.

The investigation overall reported the following: Compared with non-shared clonotypes, clonotypes shared by all four sorted-subset donors had higher generation probabilities. Based on pairwise subsampling, the degree of clonotype sharing among donors was expected to be affected by sequencing depth. Estimated clonotype richness was generally larger for naive than for memory subsets. The genetic and exposure-history diversity represented was limited by the small number of donors. Sampling was limited to blood, and TCR repertoires in tissue likely differ from TCR repertoires in blood. Even with the large sequencing depth, rarefaction of the sorted-subset datasets indicated that sequencing was incomplete. Roughly 5% of naive CD4, 3.5% of naive CD8, about 2.4% of memory CD4, and about 0.4% of memory CD8 clonotypes were shared across a handful of donors.

Healthy HIV-negative adults with no recently reported acute infections or vaccinations were included as donors. Only Caucasian adults living in Nashville, Tennessee, USA were represented among the donors. CD4+ T cells were enriched by magnetic negative selection; naive cells were then positively selected on CD45RA, and the negative fraction formed the memory subset. Blood was obtained by leukapheresis, after which PBMCs were separated by Ficoll-Histopaque density gradient centrifugation and cryopreserved in liquid nitrogen vapor phase. Analytical flow cytometry was used to check the purity and quantity of each magnetically sorted T cell population. Each sorted fraction had its genomic DNA isolated and then quantified by UV absorbance on a Nanodrop 2000c. This clone occurred once. The antigen this receptor binds is unknown. No base qualities exist here, and no much larger clone lies one base off it.

Using the deep immunoSEQ assay, TCR CDR3 regions were amplified from genomic DNA by multiplex PCR. For each cell subset, the extracted genomic DNA was distributed evenly across all wells of several immunoSEQ 96-well plates, and each plate served as one replicate. For sorted subsets, roughly 0.2 ug genomic DNA, equal to 30,000 or so T cell genomes, was loaded into each replicate PCR. Purified libraries were measured with a Qubit 3.0 fluorometer, size-checked on a Bioanalyzer 2100, and measured again with the KAPA Library Quantification kit. A separate single-read 150-cycle Illumina NextSeq 550 flow cell was used to sequence each immunoSEQ 96-well plate. On the authors' methods: The immunoSEQ output contained only junctional sequences without quality scores, so filtering could not match that applied to full-length reads. To assign V/J genes and CDR3, sequences were annotated against IMGT germline references using PyIR, a Python wrapper for IgBLAST v1.9. Any read was removed if the V/J assignment was weak (E-value above 1e-6), the CDR3 was missing, or the read contained stop codons, out-of-frame junctions, or ambiguous translated residues. A V3J clonotype was defined by an identical inferred V gene, J gene, and CDR3 amino acid sequence. Percentage overlap between repertoires was computed as shared unique clonotypes divided by the size of the smaller repertoire. RTK rarefaction, the Chao1 estimator, and Recon v2.1 estimates of unobserved clonotypes were used to assess repertoire richness. Generation probabilities for all TCRbeta clonotypes obtained by the gDNA method from a handful of donors were computed using OLGA. Imported from immuneACCESS, the table was reduced by TCRdb to in-frame sequences with V and J called. These copies leave out some clones; in studies compared against another copy, an unresolved V gene accounts for under half, and the cause of the remainder is not known. That table furnishes V, J and clone size, whereas the DNA furnished D and trimming. The sample profile shows roughly 1 million clones; 75% to 80% of them were found once. The top ten constitute under 0.65% of the sample.

The germline ends are 15 bases apart after V is trimmed by 8 bases and J by 2 bases. The germline V gene gives CDR1 as KGHSH and CDR2 as LQKENI. Measured from the cysteine to the phenylalanine, the CDR3 is 14 residues long. Solely the CDR3 DNA is kept, with 42 bases framed from the first base. Here the chain combines TRBV18 and TRBJ1-2, with a weak D call of TRBD1 (5 bases match). This TCR was sampled from a man younger than 35 in good health. Some clones in this sample may be carry-over from other donors' samples. Source material: memory CD4+ T cells from PBMCs. The cell subset or site label, as the study defines it: CD45RA-negative fraction. Here is the DNA: TGTGCCAGCGCCGAGGGGTTTGCAAACTATGGCTACACCTTC. Translated, this gives CASAEGFANYGYTF.